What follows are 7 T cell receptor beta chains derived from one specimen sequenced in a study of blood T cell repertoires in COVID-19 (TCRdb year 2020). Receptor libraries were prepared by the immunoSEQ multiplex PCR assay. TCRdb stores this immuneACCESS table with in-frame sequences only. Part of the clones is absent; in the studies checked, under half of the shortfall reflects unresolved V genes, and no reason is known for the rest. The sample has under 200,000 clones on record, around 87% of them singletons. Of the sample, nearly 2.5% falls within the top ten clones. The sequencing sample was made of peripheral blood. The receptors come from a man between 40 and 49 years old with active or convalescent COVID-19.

CDR3 sequence (DNA): TGTGCCAGCTCACCAATCGACAGGGGAGACTATGGCTACACCTTC. Translation: CASSPIDRGDYGYTF. The chain couples TRBV18 to TRBJ1-2, with TRBD1 matching 8 bases. The trim removed 2 bases at V and 3 bases at J, leaving 5 bases unmatched. The CDR3 covers 15 residues. The germline CDR1 and CDR2 sequences are KGHSH and LQKENI.

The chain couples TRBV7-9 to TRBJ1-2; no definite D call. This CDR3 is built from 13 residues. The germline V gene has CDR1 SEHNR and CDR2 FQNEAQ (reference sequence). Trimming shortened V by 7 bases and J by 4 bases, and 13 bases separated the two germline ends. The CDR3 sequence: CASTPSEAYGYTF. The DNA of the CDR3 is TGTGCCAGCACCCCCTCCGAGGCCTATGGCTACACCTTC.

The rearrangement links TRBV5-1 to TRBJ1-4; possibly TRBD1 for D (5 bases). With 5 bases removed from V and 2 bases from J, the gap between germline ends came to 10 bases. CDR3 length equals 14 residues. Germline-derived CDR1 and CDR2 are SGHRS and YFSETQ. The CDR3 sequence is CASSSGATNEKLFF. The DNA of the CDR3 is TGCGCCAGCAGTTCTGGGGCGACTAATGAAAAACTGTTTTTT. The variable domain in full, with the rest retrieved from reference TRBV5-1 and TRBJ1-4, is KAGVTQTPRYLIKTRGQQVTLSCSPISGHRSVSWYQQTPGQGLQFLFEYFSETQRNKGNFPGRFSGRQFSNSRSEMNVSTLELGDSALYLCASSSGATNEKLFFGSGTQLSVL.

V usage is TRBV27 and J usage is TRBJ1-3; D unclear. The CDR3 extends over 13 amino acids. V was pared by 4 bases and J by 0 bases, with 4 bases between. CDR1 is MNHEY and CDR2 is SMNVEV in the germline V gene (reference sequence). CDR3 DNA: TGTGCCAGCAGTTCGGTCTCTGGAAACACCATATATTTT. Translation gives CASSSVSGNTIYF.

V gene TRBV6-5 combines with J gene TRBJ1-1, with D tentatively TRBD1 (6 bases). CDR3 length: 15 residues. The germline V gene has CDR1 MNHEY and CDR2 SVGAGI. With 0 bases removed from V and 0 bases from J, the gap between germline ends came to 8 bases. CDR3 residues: CASSYSTGLNTEAFF. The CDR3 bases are TGTGCCAGCAGTTACTCGACAGGACTGAACACTGAAGCTTTCTTT.

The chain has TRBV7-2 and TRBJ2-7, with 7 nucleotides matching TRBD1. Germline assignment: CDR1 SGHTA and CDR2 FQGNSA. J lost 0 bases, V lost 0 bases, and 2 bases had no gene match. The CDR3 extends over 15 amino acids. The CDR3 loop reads CASSLAYRGSYEQYF. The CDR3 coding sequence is TGTGCCAGCAGCTTAGCGTACAGGGGCTCCTACGAGCAGTACTTC.

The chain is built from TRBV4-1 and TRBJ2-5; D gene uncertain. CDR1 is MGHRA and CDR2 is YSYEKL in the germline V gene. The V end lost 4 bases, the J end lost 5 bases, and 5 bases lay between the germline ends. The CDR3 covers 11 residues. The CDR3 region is CASSPQETQYF. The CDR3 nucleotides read TGCGCCAGCAGCCCCCAGGAGACCCAGTACTTC.